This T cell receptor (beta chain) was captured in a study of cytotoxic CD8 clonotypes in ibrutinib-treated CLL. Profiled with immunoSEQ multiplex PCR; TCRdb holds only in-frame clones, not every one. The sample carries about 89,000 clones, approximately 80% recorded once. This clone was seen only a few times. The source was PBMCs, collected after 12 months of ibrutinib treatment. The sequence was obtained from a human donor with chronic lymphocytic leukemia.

The CDR3 DNA reads TGTGCCAGCATTGATGACACTGAAGCTTTCTTT. Residues: CASIDDTEAFF. This sequence joins TRBV6-5 and TRBJ1-1; D not certain. The CDR3 spans 11 residues. V was shortened by 7 bases and J by 3 bases, with 6 bases between the two germline ends. Germline V gene lookup returns CDR1 MNHEY and CDR2 SVGAGI.